A single sample gave rise to the 30 T cell receptor beta chains below, sequenced in a study of molecular identifiers for immune sequencing clone quantification. Via MiXCR, TCRdb re-called the PCR reads, giving one row per CDR3 protein. The table has approximately 630,000 distinct CDR3 sequences, roughly 27% seen once. Sequencing used naive CD8+ T cells from blood, with Jurkat cell RNA spiked in. The subset was: FACS-sorted CD8+CD4-CCR7+CD45RA+ naive T cells. These receptors originate from a human donor in good health. Some libraries in this study had Jurkat cell RNA spiked in.

This clonotype occurred a few times. The V gene is TRBV28, the J gene TRBJ1-6; D remains unclear. The CDR3 totals 16 residues. V was cut by 3 bases and J by 0 bases, with 9 bases left in between. Germline-derived CDR1 and CDR2 are MDHEN and SYDVKM. The CDR3 nucleotides read TGTGCCAGCAGTTTGGGGAAAACCTCCTATAATTCACCCCTCCACTTT. This sequence encodes CASSLGKTSYNSPLHF. The full variable domain, in which reference TRBV28 and TRBJ1-6 provide the parts outside the CDR3, is DVKVTQSSRYLVKRTGEKVFLECVQDMDHENMFWYRQDPGLGLRLIYFSYDVKMKEKGDIPEGYSVSREKKERFSLILESASTNQTSMYLCASSLGKTSYNSPLHFGNGTRLTVT.

A single count supports this clonotype. The rearrangement uses TRBV6-5 and TRBJ2-1, with 9 bases aligning to TRBD2. This CDR3 is built from 18 residues. Trimming at V came to 6 bases and at J to 0 bases, leaving 12 bases not matched to a gene. Germline CDR1 is MNHEY and CDR2 is SVGAGI. The CDR3 DNA reads TGTGCCAGCAGAATGCTCGGGGCGGGGGGGTACTCCTACAATGAGCAGTTCTTC. This codes for CASRMLGAGGYSYNEQFF.

This clonotype was counted many times. This rearrangement joins TRBV12-3 or TRBV12-4 to TRBJ2-3, with 12 bases lining up with TRBD2. With V trimmed by 6 bases and J by 3 bases, 13 bases remained unmatched. CDR3 length: 18 residues. The CDR3 sequence: CASSLEGLAGGKTDTQYF. CDR3 DNA: TGTGCCAGCAGCCTAGAGGGGCTAGCGGGGGGGAAAACAGATACGCAGTATTTT.

This clonotype was detected many times. The chain combines TRBV7-3 with TRBJ2-1; D unresolved. CDR3 length: 15 amino acids. The germline CDR1 and CDR2 sequences are SGHTA and FQGTGA. Trimming left V 4 bases short and J 0 bases short, with 10 bases between. CDR3 region: CASSSIESSYNEQFF. CDR3 nucleotide sequence: TGTGCCAGCAGCTCGATTGAGAGCTCCTACAATGAGCAGTTCTTC. Complete variable domain (other parts from reference TRBV7-3 and TRBJ2-1): GAGVSQTPSNKVTEKGKYVELRCDPISGHTALYWYRQSLGQGPEFLIYFQGTGAADDSGLPNDRFFAVRPEGSVSTLKIQRTERGDSAVYLCASSSIESSYNEQFFGPGTRLTVL.

This clonotype was counted between two and nine times. CDR3 nucleotide sequence: TGTGCCAGCAGCTTGGAGGGACAGGCACTGAGTGGCTACACCTTC. Translated, it gives CASSLEGQALSGYTF. The J gene is TRBJ1-2, the V gene TRBV5-4, with TRBD1 matching over 8 bases. The V gene's germline CDR1 is SGHNT and CDR2 YYREEE (reference sequence). Germline trimming cut 0 bases from V and 7 bases from J; bases unmatched to any gene: 8. CDR3 length: 15 amino acids.

On this clonotype itself: A much larger clone is a single base away; this may be a read error. This chain uses TRBV7-3 with TRBJ2-3; no reliable D call. Per the germline V gene, CDR1 is SGHTA and CDR2 is FQGTGA. V lost 1 base and J lost 3, with 8 bases in between. There are 14 residues in the CDR3. The CDR3 sequence: CASSLRVGTDTQYF. CDR3 DNA: TGTGCCAGCAGCTTAAGGGTTGGTACAGATACGCAGTATTTT.

V and J are TRBV3-1 and TRBJ2-2; D call uncertain. V lost 4 bases, J lost 5 bases, and 14 bases lay in between. This CDR3 is built from 15 residues. Germline-derived CDR1 and CDR2 are LGHDT and YNNKEL (reference sequence). The CDR3: CASSLLNEWTGELFF. The DNA for the CDR3 is TGTGCCAGCAGCCTCCTGAATGAGTGGACCGGGGAGCTGTTTTTT.

V is TRBV18 and J is TRBJ2-7; D may correspond to TRBD1 or TRBD2 (5 bases each). V lost 3 bases to trimming and J lost 5 bases, with 17 bases between them. The CDR3 loop spans 15 amino acids. Per germline, CDR1 KGHSH and CDR2 LQKENI. Here the CDR3 reads CASSPFREGAHEQYF. CDR3 DNA: TGTGCCAGCTCACCTTTCCGGGAAGGGGCCCACGAGCAGTACTTC.

There are many counts of this clonotype. The chain is built from TRBV29-1 and TRBJ2-3; D remains unclear. Germline CDR1 SQVTM, CDR2 ANQGSEA. The germline V and J ends were trimmed by 0 bases and 6 bases, with 7 bases remaining between them. This CDR3 comprises 12 residues. CDR3 loop: CSVEDRLDTQYF. In DNA, the CDR3 is TGCAGCGTTGAAGATCGACTGGATACGCAGTATTTT.

The chain employs TRBV5-4 and TRBJ2-1; D is undetermined. Germline CDR1 reads SGHNT; CDR2 reads YYREEE (reference sequence). Trimming left V 3 bases short and J 6 bases short, with 13 bases between. This CDR3 contains 14 residues. CDR3 amino acids: CASSSGLYGNEQFF. The CDR3 nucleotides are TGTGCCAGCAGCTCGGGTCTTTACGGCAATGAGCAGTTCTTC.

Ten or more counts support this clonotype. This chain uses TRBV29-1 with TRBJ1-2; 7 nucleotides match TRBD1. The CDR3 is 12 residues long. J was trimmed by 3 bases and V by 4 bases; bases with no gene match: 2. Germline CDR1 is SQVTM and CDR2 is ANQGSEA. CDR3 residues: CSVAGQDYGYTF. Here the CDR3 DNA reads TGCAGCGTTGCTGGACAGGACTATGGCTACACCTTC.

Many counts were recorded for this clonotype. V and J are TRBV7-6 and TRBJ1-1; weak D call: TRBD1 (5 bases). Germline V gene lookup returns CDR1 SGHVS and CDR2 FNYEAQ. Trimming shortened V by 6 bases and J by 1 base, and 9 bases separated the two germline ends. The CDR3 spans 13 residues. This chain's CDR3 is CASSQTENTEAFF. The CDR3 bases are TGTGCCAGCAGTCAGACAGAGAACACTGAAGCTTTCTTT.

There are a few counts of this clonotype. The rearrangement uses TRBV9 and TRBJ2-7, with D possibly TRBD2 on 6 matching bases. Looked up from germline, CDR1 is SGDLS and CDR2 is YYNGEE. V was shortened by 3 bases and J by 5 bases, with 15 bases between the two germline ends. The CDR3 is 14 residues long. CDR3 nucleotides: TGTGCCAGCAGCGCCCGGGAGAGCCCCCACGAGCAGTACTTC. Protein product: CASSARESPHEQYF.

In this sample, this clonotype turned up many times. V gene TRBV20-1 combines with J gene TRBJ2-7; tentatively, D is TRBD1 or TRBD2 (5 bases each). CDR1 and CDR2 (germline): DFQATT, SNEGSKA (reference sequence). The germline V and J ends were trimmed by 3 bases and 6 bases, with 18 bases remaining between them. The CDR3 runs to 14 residues. The CDR3 here is CSARNSGPGSEQYF. The CDR3 DNA reads as TGCAGTGCTAGGAATTCGGGGCCTGGATCCGAGCAGTACTTC.

The V gene is TRBV27, the J gene TRBJ2-5; D ambiguous. Germline V gene sequence: CDR1 MNHEY, CDR2 SMNVEV (reference sequence). Between the trimmed V and J ends, which lost 5 bases and 3 bases, there was a span of 10 bases. The CDR3 length is 13 residues. In DNA, the CDR3 is TGTGCCAGCAGTCCGCACAGCGAAGAGACCCAGTACTTC. It yields the protein CASSPHSEETQYF.

In regard to this clonotype: This may arise from a read error, as a much more abundant clone is one base away. The gene calls are TRBV12-3 or TRBV12-4 and TRBJ1-5; tentatively, D is TRBD1 (6 bases). The CDR3 contains 13 residues. The DNA of the CDR3 is TGTGCCAGCACTTTAACAGGGCCCCAGCCCCAGCATTTT. Protein sequence: CASTLTGPQPQHF.

The chain uses TRBV6-5 and TRBJ2-3; the match to TRBD2 covers 10 bases. J lost 2 bases, V lost 5 bases, and 4 bases had no gene match. CDR3 size: 15 residues. Germline V gives CDR1 MNHEY, CDR2 SVGAGI. The CDR3 sequence is CASSPTSGATDTQYF. The CDR3 region has the DNA TGTGCCAGCAGTCCTACTAGCGGGGCCACAGATACGCAGTATTTT.

The rearrangement uses TRBV4-1 and TRBJ2-1, with TRBD2 matching 7 bases. Trimming took 4 bases from V and 3 from J; bases not matched to a gene: 9. CDR3 length: 16 amino acids. The germline V gene has CDR1 MGHRA and CDR2 YSYEKL. This CDR3 is CASSPGPSGDYNEQFF. The DNA for the CDR3 is TGCGCCAGCAGCCCAGGTCCAAGCGGGGACTACAATGAGCAGTTCTTC.

In regard to this clonotype: A read error may be the cause here, since a much bigger clone is one base away. This sequence joins TRBV7-6 and TRBJ2-1; 10 positions agree with TRBD2. Per the germline V gene, CDR1 is SGHVS and CDR2 is FNYEAQ. This CDR3 comprises 17 residues. With V trimmed by 5 bases and J by 10 bases, 17 bases remained unmatched. The CDR3 nucleotides are TGTGCCAGCAGCCCCCCCCTTACTAGCGGGGTTACAGAGGAGCAGTTCTTC. Amino acid sequence: CASSPPLTSGVTEEQFF.

In the case of this clonotype: The CDR3 does not close with the conserved phenylalanine or tryptophan, likely indicating a read error. The rearrangement links TRBV30 to TRBJ1-5, with 7 bases identical to TRBD1. Per germline, CDR1 GTSNPN and CDR2 SVGIG (reference sequence). The ends lost 5 bases at V and 6 bases at J; junction bases unmatched: 10. The CDR3 has 14 residues. The CDR3 DNA is TGTGCCTGGGGGTCACAGGGGTTCGCTCAGCCCCAGCATTCT. Encoded protein: CAWGSQGFAQPQHS.

J is TRBJ2-7 and V is TRBV6-2 or TRBV6-3; TRBD1 matches 9 bases. Germline-derived CDR1 and CDR2 are MNHEY and SVGEGT. The CDR3 runs 14 residues. The V gene end was trimmed by 11 bases and the J gene end by 9 bases; junction bases not matched to a gene: 17. The CDR3 DNA is TGTGCCGCACTGTCGGGACAGGGCCCTACCGGGCAGTACTTC. It specifies CAALSGQGPTGQYF.

In its sample, this clonotype was seen a few times. The gene calls are TRBV4-3 and TRBJ2-7, with 7 bases that match TRBD1. With 0 bases clipped from V and 4 bases from J, the junction kept 9 bases outside the gene matches. Looked up from germline, CDR1 is LGHNA and CDR2 is YSLEER. The length of the CDR3 is 16 residues. CDR3 protein: CASSQDRTTGWYEQYF. CDR3 bases: TGCGCCAGCAGCCAAGATAGAACGACAGGGTGGTACGAGCAGTACTTC.

This clonotype came up many times. The rearrangement links TRBV7-8 to TRBJ2-7; 7 nucleotides align to TRBD1. Germline V gives CDR1 SGHVS, CDR2 FQNEAQ. The CDR3 loop spans 15 amino acids. V shed 5 bases, J shed 4 bases, and the junction held 11 bases outside the gene matches. For the CDR3, the DNA is TGTGCCAGCAGCAACCGGGACAGCTCCTTTTACGAGCAGTACTTC. Translating it yields CASSNRDSSFYEQYF.

This clonotype was seen ten or more times. The genes are TRBV20-1 and TRBJ2-2, with D hard to call. CDR1 is DFQATT, CDR2 SNEGSKA, per germline (reference sequence). The CDR3 sequence is 13 residues long. V lost 5 bases and J 2 bases, leaving 9 bases between the germline ends. CDR3 sequence: CSAQTGNTGELFF. DNA of the CDR3: TGCAGTGCTCAAACGGGTAACACCGGGGAGCTGTTTTTT.

The sample holds many counts of this clonotype. The V and J genes are TRBV12-3 or TRBV12-4 and TRBJ2-5, with 8 bases lining up with TRBD1. J was trimmed by 2 bases and V by 5 bases; bases with no gene match: 10. There are 16 residues in the CDR3. CDR3 DNA: TGTGCCAGCAGTCCACCTGGACAGGGTACGCAAGAGACCCAGTACTTC. It yields the protein CASSPPGQGTQETQYF.

A remark on this clonotype: A much bigger clone sits one base away, suggesting this may be a read error. The conserved phenylalanine or tryptophan is not found at the CDR3 terminus, so this likely reflects a read error. The chain couples TRBV6-5 to TRBJ2-7; D remains unclear. V gave up 4 bases and J gave up 6 bases, with 10 bases separating them. This CDR3 has 12 amino acids. Germline assignment: CDR1 MNHEY and CDR2 SVGAGI. The CDR3 reads CASSSGLGEQYL. In nucleotides, the CDR3 is TGTGCCAGCAGTTCGGGCCTTGGCGAGCAGTACCTC.

Turning to this clonotype: This could be a read error, since a much larger clone is one nucleotide away. The gene calls are TRBV7-9 and TRBJ1-4; D unclear. The CDR3 runs to 16 residues. Trimming removed 7 bases from V and 5 bases from J, with 20 bases in between. In germline, CDR1 is SEHNR, CDR2 FQNEAQ (reference sequence). The DNA of the CDR3 is TGTGCCAGCAACCCCCTCACCGAAGTAGCAAATGAAAAACTGTTTTTT. Its protein is CASNPLTEVANEKLFF.

At least ten counts were recorded for this clonotype. The chain couples TRBV2 to TRBJ2-3, with D possibly TRBD2 on 6 matching bases. V lost 6 bases, J lost 0 bases, and 19 bases lay in between. From germline, CDR1 is SNHLY and CDR2 FYNNEI. The CDR3 has 17 amino acids. In DNA form, the CDR3 reads TGTGCCAGCAGCAGGGTCGGTGCGGGGACTAGCACAGATACGCAGTATTTT. This translates into CASSRVGAGTSTDTQYF.

This clonotype occurred many times. The rearrangement links TRBV4-3 to TRBJ2-7; TRBD2 matches at 9 bases. The CDR3 runs 14 residues. The germline V gene encodes CDR1 LGHNA and CDR2 YSLEER. J was trimmed by 6 bases and V by 1 base; bases with no gene match: 4. Written as DNA, the CDR3 is TGCGCCAGCAGCCAAGGGCTAGCGGGACCCGAGCAGTACTTC. Protein sequence: CASSQGLAGPEQYF.

At least ten counts were recorded for this clonotype. This chain links TRBV11-2 with TRBJ2-3, with 8 bases that match TRBD1. J was trimmed by 1 base and V by 5 bases; bases with no gene match: 5. The CDR3 runs 15 residues. The germline CDR1 and CDR2 sequences are SGHAT and FQNNGV. The CDR3 region is CASSQTGAGTDTQYF. In nucleotides, the CDR3 is TGTGCCAGCAGCCAGACAGGGGCCGGCACAGATACGCAGTATTTT.